The text below deals with one T cell receptor (beta chain). J gave up 0 bases and V 5 bases, and 6 bases lay outside the gene matches. Germline values: CDR1 SGHAT, CDR2 FQDESV (reference sequence). The CDR3 runs to 16 residues. The sample belongs to a study of blood T cell repertoires in COVID-19. The wider study: Italy, Spain and the United States were the sources of the convalescent and acute COVID-19 samples.

Generated by immunoSEQ multiplex PCR, the TCRdb table keeps only in-frame clones and is missing some. The table records roughly 87,000 clones, approximately 83% of them present only once. The V call is TRBV11-1, the J call TRBJ1-4; TRBD1 aligns across 7 bases. This TCR came from a woman between 65 and 79 years old with acute or convalescent COVID-19. The sequenced sample was peripheral blood. CDR3 nucleotides: TGTGCCAGCAGCCTTGGACAGGCCTCAACTAATGAAAAACTGTTTTTT. Encoded protein: CASSLGQASTNEKLFF.